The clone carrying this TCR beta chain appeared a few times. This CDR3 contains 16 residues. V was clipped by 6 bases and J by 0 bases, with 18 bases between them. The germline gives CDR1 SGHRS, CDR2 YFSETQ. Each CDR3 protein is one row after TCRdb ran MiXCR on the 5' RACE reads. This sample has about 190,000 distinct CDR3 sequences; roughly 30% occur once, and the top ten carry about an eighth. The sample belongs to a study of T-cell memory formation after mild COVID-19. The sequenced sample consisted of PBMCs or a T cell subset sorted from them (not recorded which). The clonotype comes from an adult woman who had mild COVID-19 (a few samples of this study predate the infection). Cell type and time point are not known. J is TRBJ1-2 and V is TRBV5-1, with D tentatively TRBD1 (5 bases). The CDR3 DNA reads TGCGCCAGCATGCCCGGGACTCCTTTAGCTAACTATGGCTACACCTTC. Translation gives CASMPGTPLANYGYTF.